These 32 T cell receptor beta chains were all obtained from the same sample, sequenced in a study of blood T cell repertoires in COVID-19. Assay: immunoSEQ multiplex PCR; the TCRdb copy retains only in-frame clones and omits some. The sample contains fewer than 500,000 clones, 87% of which appear only once. Sequenced material: PBMCs or T cells enriched from blood (not recorded which). All receptors come from a woman aged 18-29 years with acute COVID-19.

V and J are TRBV7-9 and TRBJ1-2; D not certain. Germline V gives CDR1 SEHNR, CDR2 FQNEAQ (reference sequence). This CDR3 contains 15 residues. Trimming removed 1 base from V and 4 bases from J, with 13 bases in between. In DNA, the CDR3 is TGTGCCAGCAGCTTAGAGTGGGAGGGTAGCTATGGCTACACCTTC. Its protein is CASSLEWEGSYGYTF.

The genes are TRBV6-5 and TRBJ1-3, with 7 bases matching TRBD1. Losses at the gene ends were 10 bases for V and 0 bases for J; bases not matched to a gene: 9. The CDR3 is 15 amino acids. In germline, CDR1 is MNHEY, CDR2 SVGAGI. This CDR3 is CATLDRYLSGNTIYF. Here the CDR3 DNA reads TGTGCCACCTTGGACAGGTATCTCTCTGGAAACACCATATATTTT.

This rearrangement joins TRBV19 to TRBJ1-1; D is possibly TRBD1 (6 bases). The V gene lost 6 bases and the J gene lost 0 bases, with 11 bases spanning the gap. Germline CDR1 is LNHDA and CDR2 is SQIVND (reference sequence). CDR3 size: 14 residues. DNA for the CDR3: TGTGCCAGTAGCATGGGACACCTGAACACTGAAGCTTTCTTT. It specifies CASSMGHLNTEAFF.

This chain connects TRBV28 to TRBJ1-6; TRBD1 agrees at 7 bases. The CDR3 has 13 amino acids. Germline CDR1 and CDR2: MDHEN and SYDVKM. V shed 6 bases and J 9 bases; nucleotides not matched to a gene: 5. CDR3 amino acids: CASSRRQGSPLHF. DNA of the CDR3: TGTGCCAGCAGCCGCCGACAGGGTTCACCCCTCCACTTT.

The V call is TRBV19, the J call TRBJ1-2; 7 bases fit TRBD1. CDR1 and CDR2 from the germline V gene are LNHDA and SQIVND (reference sequence). This CDR3 region has 15 residues. The V gene end was trimmed by 3 bases and the J gene end by 8 bases; junction bases not matched to a gene: 12. The CDR3 is CASSIFRQGTGGYTF. The CDR3 DNA follows: TGTGCCAGTAGTATTTTCCGACAGGGAACGGGGGGCTACACCTTC. Filled out from reference TRBV19 and TRBJ1-2, the complete variable domain reads DGGITQSPKYLFRKEGQNVTLSCEQNLNHDAMYWYRQDPGQGLRLIYYSQIVNDFQKGDIAEGYSVSREKKESFPLTVTSAQKNPTAFYLCASSIFRQGTGGYTFGSGTRLTVV.

V and J are TRBV30 and TRBJ2-7, with 7 bases aligning to TRBD1. This CDR3 comprises 12 residues. CDR1 and CDR2 (germline): GTSNPN, SVGIG (reference sequence). V was clipped by 2 bases and J by 4 bases; unmatched bases: 2. The DNA of the CDR3 is TGTGCCTGGAGTACAGGGGCGTACGAGCAGTACTTC. Translating gives CAWSTGAYEQYF.

The J gene is TRBJ1-1, the V gene TRBV2; no reliable D call. Trimming shortened V by 8 bases and J by 6 bases, and 10 bases separated the two germline ends. Germline lookup yields CDR1 SNHLY and CDR2 FYNNEI. The CDR3 totals 11 residues. The CDR3 here is CASLLEAEAFF. In DNA form, the CDR3 reads TGTGCCAGCCTTTTGGAGGCTGAAGCTTTCTTT.

This clone showed up many times. The chain combines TRBV25-1 with TRBJ1-2; no clear D gene. Germline CDR1 is MGHDK and CDR2 is SYGVNS. CDR3 length: 12 residues. Trimming shortened V by 3 bases and J by 4 bases, and 6 bases separated the two germline ends. This CDR3 reads CASSDSSYGYTF. CDR3 sequence (DNA): TGTGCCAGCAGTGACTCTAGCTATGGCTACACCTTC.

The genes are TRBV5-1 and TRBJ1-4; TRBD1 agrees at 8 bases. Germline V lookup: CDR1 SGHRS, CDR2 YFSETQ. V lost 3 bases and J lost 7; bases outside the gene matches: 11. The CDR3 loop spans 16 amino acids. The CDR3 nucleotides read TGCGCCAGCAGCTCGGATCAGGGGGCGCGATTTGAAAAACTGTTTTTT. Its translation: CASSSDQGARFEKLFF.

The chain couples TRBV9 to TRBJ1-3; possibly TRBD1 for D (5 bases). V was pared by 3 bases and J by 3 bases, with 13 bases between. From germline, CDR1 is SGDLS and CDR2 YYNGEE. The CDR3 has 15 amino acids. The CDR3 loop is CASSGPSGLGNTIYF. CDR3 sequence (DNA): TGTGCCAGCAGCGGTCCCTCAGGGCTTGGAAACACCATATATTTT.

This clone was counted ten times or more. The genes are TRBV28 and TRBJ1-2; TRBD1 is a possible D gene (5 bases). V lost 3 bases to trimming and J lost 7 bases, with 15 bases between them. This CDR3 spans 14 amino acids. CDR1 MDHEN and CDR2 SYDVKM come from the germline V gene. The CDR3 DNA follows: TGTGCCAGCAGTTTCAGGGAAGTTAATACTGGCTACACCTTC. This encodes CASSFREVNTGYTF.

This chain joins TRBV4-1 and TRBJ1-6, with 10 bases that match TRBD1. Trimming took 4 bases from V and 9 from J; bases not matched to a gene: 12. Germline loops: CDR1 MGHRA, CDR2 YSYEKL. This CDR3 spans 17 amino acids. This chain's CDR3 is CASSPGQGFFLGSPLHF. CDR3 bases: TGCGCCAGCAGCCCGGGACAGGGGTTTTTCTTGGGTTCACCCCTCCACTTT.

V usage is TRBV5-4 and J usage is TRBJ1-5; D not certain. The CDR3 length is 15 residues. V lost 0 bases, J lost 7 bases, and 14 bases lay in between. Per the germline V gene, CDR1 is SGHNT and CDR2 is YYREEE (reference sequence). In nucleotides, the CDR3 is TGTGCCAGCAGCTTGGATCGGGGAAACGGGCAGCCCCAGCATTTT. This gives the protein CASSLDRGNGQPQHF.

This chain links TRBV5-6 with TRBJ1-1; no reliable D call. The V end lost 3 bases, the J end lost 1 base, and 7 bases lay between the germline ends. The CDR3 is 13 residues long. CDR1 is SGHDT and CDR2 is YYEEEE in the germline V gene. The DNA for the CDR3 is TGTGCCAGCAGCTCCGTCCCGAACACTGAAGCTTTCTTT. Translating gives CASSSVPNTEAFF.

The rearrangement links TRBV20-1 to TRBJ2-7, with 8 bases that match TRBD1. The CDR3 extends over 13 amino acids. Germline CDR1 is DFQATT and CDR2 is SNEGSKA (reference sequence). V was clipped by 3 bases and J by 3 bases; unmatched bases: 4. As DNA, the CDR3 is TGCAGTGCTAGTCCGGGACAGGTCTACGAGCAGTACTTC. Translation: CSASPGQVYEQYF.

The chain has TRBV28 and TRBJ2-3; 11 nucleotides line up with TRBD1. Losses at the gene ends were 7 bases for V and 3 bases for J; bases not matched to a gene: 6. Germline V gene data show CDR1 as MDHEN and CDR2 as SYDVKM. CDR3 length: 15 amino acids. CDR3 in amino acids: CASISGQGVTDTQYF. The CDR3 DNA follows: TGTGCCAGCATTTCGGGACAGGGGGTTACAGATACGCAGTATTTT.

The V and J genes are TRBV2 and TRBJ2-4; 7 bases map to TRBD2. V gave up 6 bases and J gave up 8 bases; unmatched junction bases: 7. The germline CDR1 and CDR2 sequences are SNHLY and FYNNEI. This CDR3 has 13 residues. CDR3 sequence: CASSPLATDIQYF. The CDR3 DNA sequence: TGTGCCAGCAGCCCACTAGCGACAGACATTCAGTACTTC.

The chain joins TRBV30 to TRBJ1-3; D is possibly TRBD1 (5 bases). CDR1 GTSNPN and CDR2 SVGIG come from the germline V gene (reference sequence). V lost 4 bases to trimming and J lost 2 bases, with 18 bases between them. The CDR3 length is 16 residues. The CDR3 here is CAWIPDRWTTGNTIYF. CDR3 nucleotide sequence: TGTGCCTGGATCCCTGATCGGTGGACAACTGGAAACACCATATATTTT.

The chain recombines TRBV28 with TRBJ2-1, with TRBD2 matching 8 bases. CDR3 length: 16 residues. Trimming cost V 5 bases and J 3 bases; bases outside gene matches: 9. Germline V gene data show CDR1 as MDHEN and CDR2 as SYDVKM. For the CDR3, the DNA is TGTGCCAGCAGTCGACTAGCGCCGAAACTCTACAATGAGCAGTTCTTC. It yields the protein CASSRLAPKLYNEQFF.

In regard to this clone: The sample has other DNA sequences that encode this CDR3 too. The genes are TRBV7-9 and TRBJ2-7; unclear D gene. The CDR3 has 11 amino acids. CDR1 SEHNR and CDR2 FQNEAQ come from the germline V gene (reference sequence). V shed 2 bases and J shed 4 bases, with 3 bases lying between them. The CDR3 loop reads CASSLSYEQYF. CDR3 DNA sequence: TGTGCCAGCAGCTTATCATACGAGCAGTACTTC.

This clone was detected only a few times. This chain joins TRBV28 and TRBJ1-1, with TRBD1 identical over 7 bases. CDR3 size: 13 residues. Germline CDR1 MDHEN, CDR2 SYDVKM. The V and J ends lost 7 bases and 1 base, in that order; junction bases with no gene match: 3. The CDR3 spells CASTGTENTEAFF. CDR3 nucleotides: TGTGCCAGCACCGGGACAGAGAACACTGAAGCTTTCTTT.

The chain links TRBV19 to TRBJ2-3; no firm D call. The CDR3 contains 14 residues. The V gene lost 3 bases and the J gene lost 0 bases, with 7 bases spanning the gap. Looked up from germline, CDR1 is LNHDA and CDR2 is SQIVND (reference sequence). DNA of the CDR3: TGTGCCAGTAGTATTTCGACTAGCACAGATACGCAGTATTTT. Its protein product is CASSISTSTDTQYF.

The chain links TRBV6-5 to TRBJ1-5; 9 bases map to TRBD1. V lost 7 bases and J lost 6; bases outside the gene matches: 7. This CDR3 region has 14 residues. Per the germline V gene, CDR1 is MNHEY and CDR2 is SVGAGI. The CDR3 DNA is TGTGCCAGCACCCCGGGACAGGGAGTTCAGCCCCAGCATTTT. This gives the protein CASTPGQGVQPQHF.

This clone has only one observation. This chain connects TRBV5-1 to TRBJ2-1; 14 bases are a match to TRBD2. The CDR3 totals 17 residues. Germline CDR1 and CDR2: SGHRS and YFSETQ. V shed 4 bases, J shed 2 bases, and the junction held 5 bases outside the gene matches. The CDR3 is CASSPGTSGSPYNEQFF. The CDR3 nucleotides read TGCGCCAGCAGCCCCGGGACTAGCGGGAGTCCCTACAATGAGCAGTTCTTC.

The chain carries TRBV19 and TRBJ2-7; D perhaps matches TRBD1 (6 bases). Germline lookup yields CDR1 LNHDA and CDR2 SQIVND (reference sequence). The CDR3 consists of 11 residues. CDR3 residues: CASGTPYEQYF. The CDR3 DNA follows: TGTGCTTCCGGGACACCATACGAGCAGTACTTC.

This chain uses TRBV9 with TRBJ1-3; D may be TRBD1 (6 bases). This CDR3 region has 19 residues. Trimming stripped 2 bases from V and 0 bases from J, with 21 bases between. CDR1 and CDR2 from the germline V gene are SGDLS and YYNGEE. Here the CDR3 DNA reads TGTGCCAGCAGCGTTAACAGGGAACCACTTAGAAACTCTGGAAACACCATATATTTT. Translation gives CASSVNREPLRNSGNTIYF.

The V and J genes are TRBV9 and TRBJ2-1; 15 nucleotides agree with TRBD2. The length of the CDR3 is 15 residues. Trimming at V came to 3 bases and at J to 7 bases, leaving 2 bases not matched to a gene. In germline, CDR1 is SGDLS, CDR2 YYNGEE. CDR3 residues: CASSAGLAGGNEQFF. The CDR3, as DNA: TGTGCCAGCAGCGCGGGACTAGCGGGAGGAAATGAGCAGTTCTTC. The full variable domain, in which reference TRBV9 and TRBJ2-1 provide the parts outside the CDR3, is DSGVTQTPKHLITATGQRVTLRCSPRSGDLSVYWYQQSLDQGLQFLIQYYNGEERAKGNILERFSAQQFPDLHSELNLSSLELGDSALYFCASSAGLAGGNEQFFGPGTRLTVL.

V and J are TRBV6-5 and TRBJ1-1; D ambiguous. This CDR3 has 15 residues. V shed 6 bases and J shed 5 bases, with 19 bases lying between them. Per the germline V gene, CDR1 is MNHEY and CDR2 is SVGAGI. In nucleotides, the CDR3 is TGTGCCAGCAGGAACGGGAACAGCGGCGGGACTGAAGCTTTCTTT. As protein: CASRNGNSGGTEAFF.

The gene calls are TRBV21-1 and TRBJ2-7; TRBD1 is the table's D call and was not checked against the DNA. TRBV21-1 is deemed a pseudogene. The CDR3 consists of 14 residues. For the CDR3, the DNA is TGTGCCAGCAGAGATAGGACACGATCCTACGAGCAGTACTTC. This gives the protein CASRDRTRSYEQYF.

The V and J genes are TRBV9 and TRBJ1-6, with D perhaps matching TRBD1 (5 bases). Germline CDR1 and CDR2: SGDLS and YYNGEE. The CDR3 runs 14 residues. V lost 0 bases and J lost 10, with 11 bases in between. For the CDR3, the DNA is TGTGCCAGCAGCGTAGAGGGGTGGGGCTCACCCCTCCACTTT. This translates into CASSVEGWGSPLHF.

This rearrangement joins TRBV5-1 to TRBJ1-2; 10 bases line up with TRBD1. This CDR3 has 15 amino acids. Trimming removed 0 bases from V and 8 bases from J; junction bases left unmatched: 7. CDR1 is SGHRS and CDR2 is YFSETQ in the germline V gene. CDR3: CASSLAGQGESGYTF. CDR3 coding DNA: TGCGCCAGCAGCTTGGCAGGACAGGGGGAATCGGGCTACACCTTC.

This clone was recorded only once. The chain joins TRBV4-1 to TRBJ2-1, with 8 bases matching TRBD2. Germline V gene lookup returns CDR1 MGHRA and CDR2 YSYEKL. CDR3 length equals 15 residues. The trim removed 2 bases at V and 10 bases at J, leaving 10 bases unmatched. Here the CDR3 reads CASSQRLALAAEQFF. For the CDR3, the DNA is TGCGCCAGCAGCCAAAGACTAGCGCTAGCCGCGGAGCAGTTCTTC.